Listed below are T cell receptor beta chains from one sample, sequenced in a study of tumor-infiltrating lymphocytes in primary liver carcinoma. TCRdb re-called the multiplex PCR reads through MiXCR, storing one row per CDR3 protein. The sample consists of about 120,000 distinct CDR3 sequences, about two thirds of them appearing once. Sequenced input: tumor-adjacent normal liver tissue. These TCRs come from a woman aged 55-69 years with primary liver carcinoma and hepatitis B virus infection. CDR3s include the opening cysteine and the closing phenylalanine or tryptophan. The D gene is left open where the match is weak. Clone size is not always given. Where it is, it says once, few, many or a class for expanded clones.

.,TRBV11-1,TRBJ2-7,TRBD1,CASSLAPKTGRFYEQYF,TGTGCCAGCAGCTTAGCACCTAAGACAGGGCGTTTCTACGAGCAGTACTTC
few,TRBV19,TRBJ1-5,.,CASNRPGKGDQPQHF,TGTGCCAGTAATCGTCCCGGGAAGGGAGATCAGCCCCAGCATTTT
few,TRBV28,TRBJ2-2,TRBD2,CASSFGLGLAGVGTGELFF,TGTGCCAGCAGTTTCGGTTTAGGACTAGCGGGAGTAGGCACCGGGGAGCTGTTTTTT
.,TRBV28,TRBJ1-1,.,CASGPPGSWAQASF,TGTGCCAGCGGTCCCCCCGGGAGTTGGGCGCAAGCTTCCTTT
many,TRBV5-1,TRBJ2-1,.,CASSLLNEQFF,TGCGCCAGCAGCCTACTCAATGAGCAGTTCTTC
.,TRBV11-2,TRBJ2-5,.,CASSLADGNGETPYF,TGTGCCAGCAGCCTCGCAGACGGGAATGGAGAGACCCCGTACTTC
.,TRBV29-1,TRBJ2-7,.,CSVRSGRYGQYF,TGCAGCGTGCGGTCAGGGAGATATGGGCAGTACTTC
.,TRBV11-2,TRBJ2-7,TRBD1,CATMRTGVKYEQYF,TGTGCCACCATGAGGACAGGGGTGAAGTACGAGCAGTACTTC
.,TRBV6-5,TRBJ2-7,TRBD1,CASSQRDRGKDEKYF,TGCGCCAGCAGCCAACGGGACAGGGGCAAAGACGAGAAGTACTTC
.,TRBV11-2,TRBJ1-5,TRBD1,CASSLDGTGFQPQHF,TGTGCCAGCAGCTTAGACGGGACAGGTTTTCAGCCCCAGCATTTT
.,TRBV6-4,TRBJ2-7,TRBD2,CTSGHGTSGRDNEQYF,TGTACCAGCGGCCACGGGACTAGCGGGAGAGACAACGAGCAGTACTTC
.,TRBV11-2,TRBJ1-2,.,CSSSYRARGNDYTF,TGTTCCAGCAGCTACCGGGCCCGGGGGAATGACTACACCTTC
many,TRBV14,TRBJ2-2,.,CASSQGLGQRTSSTGELFF,TGTGCCAGCAGCCAAGGGCTCGGACAGCGCACTAGTTCCACCGGGGAGCTGTTTTTT
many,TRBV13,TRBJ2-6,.,CASSFGARGREANVLTF,TGTGCCAGCAGCTTTGGCGCCCGGGGGCGAGAGGCCAACGTCCTGACTTTC
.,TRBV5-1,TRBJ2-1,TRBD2,CASSSAGGAIEQIF,TGCGCCAGCAGCTCAGCGGGGGGGGCCATTGAGCAGATCTTC
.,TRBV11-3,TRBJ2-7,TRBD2,CASSPNRAGLGTYEQYF,TGTGCTAGTAGCCCGAACCGAGCGGGATTAGGTACCTACGAGCAGTACTTC
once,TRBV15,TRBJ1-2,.,CATSRAGRGLGGYTF,TGTGCCACCAGCAGAGCTGGGCGGGGGCTGGGAGGCTACACCTTC
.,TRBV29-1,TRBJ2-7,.,CSVEVARPSCHCEQYF,TGCAGCGTTGAAGTGGCAAGGCCATCATGTCACTGCGAGCAGTACTTC
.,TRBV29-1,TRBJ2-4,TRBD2,CRVVQGGSKNIQYF,TGCCGCGTTGTCCAGGGAGGGAGCAAAAACATTCAGTACTTC
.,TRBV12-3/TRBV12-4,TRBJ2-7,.,CASTGAYSYDQYF,TGTGCCAGCACGGGGGCTTACTCCTACGACCAGTACTTT
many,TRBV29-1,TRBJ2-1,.,CSVEISLGTREQFF,TGCAGCGTTGAAATTTCCCTAGGCACCAGGGAGCAGTTCTTC
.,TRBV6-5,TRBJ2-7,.,CASSYAPSGGASLEQYF,TGTGCCAGCAGTTACGCCCCGTCTGGGGGGGCTTCCCTCGAGCAGTACTTC
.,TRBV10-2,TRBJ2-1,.,CVSNLVSARILDNEQFF,TGCGTCAGCAATTTAGTGTCCGCCCGTATTCTCGACAATGAGCAGTTCTTC
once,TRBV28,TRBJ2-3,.,CASSLQDPDTQHF,TGTGCCAGCAGTCTTCAGGATCCAGATACGCAACATTTT
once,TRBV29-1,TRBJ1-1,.,CSVVPGSSLRGNTEAFF,TGCAGCGTTGTGCCAGGCAGTAGCTTAAGAGGGAACACTGAAGCTTTCTTT
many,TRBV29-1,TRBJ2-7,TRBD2,CSVGGLAAPYEQYF,TGCAGCGTTGGGGGACTAGCAGCCCCCTACGAGCAGTACTTC
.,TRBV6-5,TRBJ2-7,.,CASKRIGVGEQYF,TGTGCCAGCAAAAGGATAGGGGTTGGCGAACAGTACTTC
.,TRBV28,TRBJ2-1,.,CASSRARGLNEQFF,TGTGCCAGCAGTCGCGCCCGGGGGTTAAATGAGCAGTTCTTC
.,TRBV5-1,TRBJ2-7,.,CASSLEGRREQYF,TGCGCCAGCAGCTTGGAGGGGAGGCGCGAGCAGTACTTC
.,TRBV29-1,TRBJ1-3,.,CNHTSEGDTINF,TGCAACCATACCTCTGAGGGGGACACCATAAATTTT
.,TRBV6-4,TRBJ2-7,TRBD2,CISGRGTSGRDNEQYF,TGTATCAGCGGCCGCGGGACTAGCGGGAGAGACAACGAGCAGTACTTC
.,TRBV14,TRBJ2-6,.,CASSQGGRGLRADVLTF,TGTGCCAGCAGCCAAGGCGGGCGGGGTCTCCGGGCCGACGTCCTGACTTTC
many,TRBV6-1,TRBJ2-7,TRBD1,CASSEDGDRVSREQYF,TGTGCCAGCAGTGAAGATGGGGACAGGGTTTCGCGCGAGCAGTACTTC
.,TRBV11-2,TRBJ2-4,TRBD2,CARSLRREGRSHIQYF,TGTGCCCGCAGCTTACGGCGGGAGGGCCGAAGCCACATTCAGTACTTC
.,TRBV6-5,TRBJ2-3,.,CASEGLTDTHYF,TGTGCCAGCGAGGGGCTTACAGATACGCACTATTTT
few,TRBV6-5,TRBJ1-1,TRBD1,CASSRDRGFMNTEALF,TGTGCCAGCAGTAGGGACAGGGGGTTTATGAACACTGAAGCTCTCTTT
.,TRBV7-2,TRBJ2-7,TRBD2,CASSLGLDSYEQYF,TGTGCCAGCAGCTTGGGACTAGACTCCTACGAGCAGTACTTC
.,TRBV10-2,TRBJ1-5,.,CASSESTGERSQSQQF,TGCGCCAGCAGTGAGTCGACCGGGGAGCGTAGTCAGTCCCAGCAATTT
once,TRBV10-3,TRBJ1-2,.,CAIGEQGATGGNGYTF,TGTGCCATCGGAGAACAAGGGGCCACTGGGGGGAATGGCTACACCTTC
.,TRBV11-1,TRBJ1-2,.,CASSLTPRGTNYRHTF,TGTGCCAGCAGCCTCACACCACGCGGGACTAACTATAGACACACATTC
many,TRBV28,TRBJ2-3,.,CASSLKAGTDTQYF,TGTGCCAGCAGTTTGAAGGCGGGCACAGATACGCAGTATTTT
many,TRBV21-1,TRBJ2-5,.,CASSPLGVQTQYF,TGTGCCAGCAGCCCCCTTGGGGTTCAGACCCAGTACTTC
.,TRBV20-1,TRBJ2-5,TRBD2,CSARDRLAGMYQETQYF,TGCAGTGCTAGAGATCGACTAGCGGGCATGTACCAAGAGACCCAGTACTTC
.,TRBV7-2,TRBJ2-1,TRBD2,CASSSSFAGASYNEQFF,TGTGCCAGCAGCTCCAGTTTTGCGGGAGCTTCCTACAATGAGCAGTTCTTC
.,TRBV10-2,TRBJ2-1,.,CASSGGEAAYNEQSF,TGCGCCAGCAGTGGAGGAGAAGCGGCTTACAATGAGCAGTCCTTC
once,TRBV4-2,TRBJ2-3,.,CDSSRYGDSQRGDTQYF,TGTGACAGCAGCCGGTATGGGGACTCCCAAAGAGGTGATACGCAGTATTTT
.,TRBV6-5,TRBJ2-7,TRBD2,CASNKTSGSSYKQYF,TGTGCCAGCAACAAAACTAGCGGAAGCTCCTACAAGCAGTACTTC
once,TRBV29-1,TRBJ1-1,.,CSVEEGAGAWAIF,TGCAGCGTTGAAGAGGGGGCAGGGGCGTGGGCAATCTTT
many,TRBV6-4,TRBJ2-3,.,CASSDSRGATDTQYF,TGTGCCAGCAGTGACTCGAGGGGGGCCACAGATACGCAGTATTTT
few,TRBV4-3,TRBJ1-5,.,CASSQSREQPQHF,TGCGCCAGCAGCCAGTCCAGGGAGCAGCCCCAGCATTTT